The text below deals with one T cell receptor beta chain. The germline CDR1 and CDR2 sequences are MNHEY and SVGAGI. The CDR3 is 15 amino acids. Trimming removed 7 bases from V and 9 bases from J, with 19 bases in between. MiXCR, run by TCRdb on the RACE reads, gives a single entry per CDR3 protein. The sample carries approximately 400,000 distinct CDR3 sequences, roughly 5% recorded once. As to time point: pre-sensitization, week 0. Treatment described: therapeutic diphenylcyclopropenone sensitization with weekly scalp DPC. Someone pulled total RNA out of unfractionated whole blood. These data come from a study of human T cells and chemical hapten exposure.

The material was whole blood, obtained in connection with sensitization to the hapten diphenylcyclopropenone (DPC). The chain has TRBV6-5 and TRBJ1-6; D is perhaps TRBD1 (5 bases). This TCR was recovered from a woman aged 50 to 60 with alopecia areata. Some clones in this sample may be carry-over from other donors' samples. The CDR3 spells CASTQTGPTSSPLHF. The CDR3 region has the DNA TGTGCCAGCACCCAGACGGGGCCAACCTCTTCACCCCTCCACTTT.